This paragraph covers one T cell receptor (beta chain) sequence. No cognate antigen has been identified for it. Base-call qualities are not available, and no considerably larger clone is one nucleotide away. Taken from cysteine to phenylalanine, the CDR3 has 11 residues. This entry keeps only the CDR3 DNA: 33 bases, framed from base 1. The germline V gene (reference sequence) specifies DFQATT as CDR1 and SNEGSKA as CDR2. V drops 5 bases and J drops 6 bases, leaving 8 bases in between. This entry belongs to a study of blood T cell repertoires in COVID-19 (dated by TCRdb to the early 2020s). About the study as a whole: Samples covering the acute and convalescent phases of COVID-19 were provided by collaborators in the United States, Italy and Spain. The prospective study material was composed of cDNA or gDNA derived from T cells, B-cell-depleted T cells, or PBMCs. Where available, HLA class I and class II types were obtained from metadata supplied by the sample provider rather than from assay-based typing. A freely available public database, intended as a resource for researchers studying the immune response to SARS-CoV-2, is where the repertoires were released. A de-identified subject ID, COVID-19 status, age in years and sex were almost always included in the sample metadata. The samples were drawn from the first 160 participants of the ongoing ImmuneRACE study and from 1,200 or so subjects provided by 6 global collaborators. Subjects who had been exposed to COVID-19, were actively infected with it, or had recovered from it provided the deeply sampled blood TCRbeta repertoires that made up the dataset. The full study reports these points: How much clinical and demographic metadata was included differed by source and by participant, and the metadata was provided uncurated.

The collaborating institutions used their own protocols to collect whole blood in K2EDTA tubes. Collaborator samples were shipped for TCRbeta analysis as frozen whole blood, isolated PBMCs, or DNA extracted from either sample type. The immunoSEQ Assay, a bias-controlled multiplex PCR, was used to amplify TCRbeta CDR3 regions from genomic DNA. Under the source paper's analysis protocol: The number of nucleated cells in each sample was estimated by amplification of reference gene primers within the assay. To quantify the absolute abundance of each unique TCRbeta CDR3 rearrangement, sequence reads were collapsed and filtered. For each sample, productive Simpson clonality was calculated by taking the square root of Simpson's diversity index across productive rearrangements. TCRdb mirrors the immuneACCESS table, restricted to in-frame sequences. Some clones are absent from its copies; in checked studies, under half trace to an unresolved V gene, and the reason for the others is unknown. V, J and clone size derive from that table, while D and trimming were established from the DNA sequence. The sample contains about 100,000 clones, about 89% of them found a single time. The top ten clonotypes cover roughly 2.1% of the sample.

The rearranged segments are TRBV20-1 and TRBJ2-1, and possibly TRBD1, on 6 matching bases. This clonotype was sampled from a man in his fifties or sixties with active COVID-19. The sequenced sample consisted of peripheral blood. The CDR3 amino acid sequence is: CSADRTNEQFF. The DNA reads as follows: TGCAGTGCTGACAGGACCAATGAGCAGTTCTTC.